Each of the 30 T cell receptor beta chains below was sequenced from the same sample in a study of blood T cell dynamics during melanoma immunotherapy. This sample's time point: pre-treatment baseline. The assay was immunoSEQ multiplex PCR, and TCRdb's table has in-frame clones only and misses some. The profile covers almost 25,000 clones, with around nine tenths appearing a single time and over 3.5% taken by the ten largest. Sequenced material: blood, taken from a patient treated with checkpoint blockade. These receptors originate from a human donor with melanoma.

The rearrangement links TRBV19 to TRBJ2-2; D may be TRBD1 (6 bases). Germline V lookup: CDR1 LNHDA, CDR2 SQIVND (reference sequence). CDR3 length equals 14 residues. Trimming cost V 10 bases and J 5 bases, with 17 bases left between them. The CDR3: CATHRDKRTGELFF. CDR3 in DNA: TGTGCCACACACCGGGACAAGAGGACCGGGGAGCTGTTTTTT.

This clone has only one observation. The V gene is TRBV2, the J gene TRBJ2-2, with 8 positions matching TRBD1. Per germline, CDR1 SNHLY and CDR2 FYNNEI. There are 13 residues in the CDR3. With V trimmed by 6 bases and J by 4 bases, 1 base remained unmatched. For the CDR3, the DNA is TGTGCCAGCAGCACAGGGGGCACCGGGGAGCTGTTTTTT. It yields the protein CASSTGGTGELFF. The full variable domain, its missing parts supplied by reference TRBV2 and TRBJ2-2, is EPEVTQTPSHQVTQMGQEVILRCVPISNHLYFYWYRQILGQKVEFLVSFYNNEISEKSEIFDDQFSVERPDGSNFTLKIRSTKLEDSAMYFCASSTGGTGELFFGEGSRLTVL.

The chain is built from TRBV6-6 and TRBJ2-7, with 9 bases that match TRBD2. The J segment lost 4 bases and the V segment lost 2 bases, leaving 3 bases of the junction unmatched. Germline V gene data show CDR1 as MNHNY and CDR2 as SVGAGI (reference sequence). The CDR3 loop spans 14 amino acids. The CDR3 region is CASSYQTSGYEQYF. The CDR3 DNA sequence: TGTGCCAGCAGTTACCAAACTAGCGGGTACGAGCAGTACTTC.

This sequence joins TRBV18 and TRBJ2-2, with D hard to call. Germline assignment: CDR1 KGHSH and CDR2 LQKENI. With 0 bases removed from V and 1 base from J, the gap between germline ends came to 9 bases. The length of the CDR3 is 16 residues. The CDR3 DNA follows: TGTGCCAGCTCACCACCGGAGAGATGGAACACCGGGGAGCTGTTTTTT. Residues: CASSPPERWNTGELFF.

This chain joins TRBV18 and TRBJ2-1, with D possibly being TRBD2 (5 bases). This CDR3 has 13 residues. Per germline, CDR1 KGHSH and CDR2 LQKENI. The V end was cut by 0 bases, the J end by 9 bases, with 9 bases between. In nucleotides, the CDR3 is TGTGCCAGCTCACCACCGAACGGGGTTGAGCAGTTCTTC. Translating it yields CASSPPNGVEQFF.

The rearrangement joins TRBV28 to TRBJ1-1, with 9 bases lining up with TRBD1. The V gene's germline CDR1 is MDHEN and CDR2 SYDVKM. The J segment lost 1 base and the V segment lost 4 bases, leaving 4 bases of the junction unmatched. This CDR3 is 15 amino acids long. The DNA for the CDR3 is TGTGCCAGCAGTTCCCTGGGACAGGGGAACACTGAAGCTTTCTTT. The encoded protein is CASSSLGQGNTEAFF.

V is TRBV5-1 and J is TRBJ1-1, with D perhaps TRBD1 (6 bases). V gave up 6 bases and J gave up 8 bases, with 23 bases separating them. The CDR3 loop spans 15 amino acids. Germline assignment: CDR1 SGHRS and CDR2 YFSETQ. The CDR3 sequence is CASTAGSTGITEAFF. The CDR3 coding sequence is TGCGCCAGCACCGCCGGGTCAACAGGGATAACAGAAGCTTTCTTT.

This clone was seen more than once but under ten times. The genes are TRBV6-5 and TRBJ2-7, with D tentatively TRBD2 (6 bases). Germline V gene data show CDR1 as MNHEY and CDR2 as SVGAGI. This CDR3 is 11 amino acids long. The V and J ends lost 6 bases and 6 bases respectively, with 9 bases between them. The CDR3 loop reads CASRAGSEQYF. The CDR3 DNA is TGTGCCAGCAGGGCGGGGAGCGAGCAGTACTTC.

CDR3 protein: CASAFSTTTYEQYF. The CDR3 DNA follows: TGTGCCAGTGCGTTTAGCACCACGACCTACGAGCAGTACTTC. The chain couples TRBV14 to TRBJ2-7; no definite D call. The CDR3 has 14 residues. The germline V gene encodes CDR1 SGHDN and CDR2 FVKESK. V was cut by 9 bases and J by 2 bases, with 17 bases left in between.

V is TRBV5-1 and J is TRBJ2-3; TRBD2 agrees at 12 bases. From germline, CDR1 is SGHRS and CDR2 YFSETQ. Losses at the gene ends were 1 base for V and 4 bases for J; bases not matched to a gene: 4. The CDR3 consists of 16 residues. CDR3 sequence reads: CASSLITSGRSDTQYF. In nucleotides, the CDR3 is TGCGCCAGCAGCTTGATTACTAGCGGGAGGTCAGATACGCAGTATTTT. Variable domain in full (rest from reference TRBV5-1 and TRBJ2-3): KAGVTQTPRYLIKTRGQQVTLSCSPISGHRSVSWYQQTPGQGLQFLFEYFSETQRNKGNFPGRFSGRQFSNSRSEMNVSTLELGDSALYLCASSLITSGRSDTQYFGPGTRLTVL.

This clone was detected only once. The V gene is TRBV19, the J gene TRBJ1-1, with 9 bases lining up with TRBD1. Trimming removed 6 bases from V and 1 base from J; junction bases left unmatched: 21. This CDR3 is built from 20 residues. Per germline, CDR1 LNHDA and CDR2 SQIVND (reference sequence). CDR3 in amino acids: CASSHRTGAPFTDRNTEAFF. In nucleotides, the CDR3 is TGTGCCAGTAGCCATAGGACAGGGGCCCCCTTCACAGATCGGAACACTGAAGCTTTCTTT.

The rearrangement uses TRBV19 and TRBJ1-5; 7 nucleotides match TRBD1. The V segment lost 6 bases and the J segment 2 bases; nucleotides outside the gene matches: 4. The CDR3 has 14 amino acids. The V gene's germline CDR1 is LNHDA and CDR2 SQIVND (reference sequence). CDR3 coding DNA: TGTGCCAGTAGCCGGACAGGAGGCAATCAGCCCCAGCATTTT. Its translation: CASSRTGGNQPQHF.

V gene TRBV2 combines with J gene TRBJ1-5; possibly TRBD1 for D (6 bases). V lost 6 bases to trimming and J lost 6 bases, with 15 bases between them. The length of the CDR3 is 14 residues. Germline CDR1 is SNHLY and CDR2 is FYNNEI. In DNA, the CDR3 is TGTGCCAGCAGGGATGACAGGAGCGGTCAGCCCCAGCATTTT. Translated, it gives CASRDDRSGQPQHF.

This clone was recorded only once. The chain recombines TRBV5-4 with TRBJ2-2; tentatively, D is TRBD2 (6 bases). Germline CDR1 SGHNT, CDR2 YYREEE (reference sequence). Trimming removed 0 bases at V and 1 base at J, with 7 bases between. CDR3 length: 15 amino acids. Written as DNA, the CDR3 is TGTGCCAGCAGCTTGGGCGGGAAGAACACCGGGGAGCTGTTTTTT. Translation gives CASSLGGKNTGELFF.

The chain links TRBV2 to TRBJ2-1; 8 nucleotides align to TRBD2. Losses at the gene ends were 5 bases for V and 6 bases for J; bases not matched to a gene: 9. The germline gives CDR1 SNHLY, CDR2 FYNNEI. CDR3 length equals 15 residues. CDR3 DNA sequence: TGTGCCAGCAGTCGACCCGGGACTAGTAGCAATGAGCAGTTCTTC. Its translation is CASSRPGTSSNEQFF.

The table lists this clone with a few counts. The rearrangement links TRBV21-1 to TRBJ1-1. TRBV21-1 is marked as a pseudogene. CDR3 length: 12 residues. The CDR3 nucleotides read TGTGCCAGCAGCAATATAAGGGCTAGCGCTTTCTTT. Residues: CASSNIRASAFF.

This chain connects TRBV7-8 to TRBJ2-2; a possible D gene is TRBD2 (5 bases). This CDR3 spans 17 amino acids. Deletions cut 8 bases from V and 1 base from J, with 20 bases between. Germline-derived CDR1 and CDR2 are SGHVS and FQNEAQ. CDR3 in DNA: TGTGCCAGCTATCGCGGGCGGCCCCCCTTGAACACCGGGGAGCTGTTTTTT. Its protein product is CASYRGRPPLNTGELFF.

This clone was counted between two and nine times. The chain recombines TRBV12-2 with TRBJ1-3. TRBV12-2 is assigned pseudogene status. The CDR3 spans 12 residues. The CDR3 DNA reads TGTGCAAGTCGCTTAGAAGGAAACACCATATATTTT. Its protein product is CASRLEGNTIYF.

The V gene is TRBV29-1, the J gene TRBJ1-2; 8 bases are shared with TRBD1. Germline V gene lookup returns CDR1 SQVTM and CDR2 ANQGSEA. The length of the CDR3 is 12 residues. V lost 7 bases and J lost 4; bases outside the gene matches: 5. CDR3 nucleotides: TGCAGCGCGGGACAGGCGGCCTATGGCTACACCTTC. Its translation: CSAGQAAYGYTF.

The V and J genes are TRBV4-1 and TRBJ1-1, with D possibly matching TRBD1 (5 bases). Trimming shortened V by 0 bases and J by 3 bases, and 11 bases separated the two germline ends. Germline CDR1 MGHRA, CDR2 YSYEKL. There are 15 residues in the CDR3. CDR3: CASSQEGHGDTEAFF. The CDR3 DNA reads as TGCGCCAGCAGCCAAGAGGGGCACGGGGACACTGAAGCTTTCTTT.

The chain couples TRBV28 to TRBJ2-7; 7 bases are a match to TRBD1. Germline trimming cut 4 bases from V and 1 base from J; bases unmatched to any gene: 7. This CDR3 has 15 residues. Germline lookup yields CDR1 MDHEN and CDR2 SYDVKM. The CDR3 DNA is TGTGCCAGCAGTTCCGTCAGGGGGAGATCCTACGAGCAGTACTTC. The encoded protein is CASSSVRGRSYEQYF. Full variable domain (outside the CDR3, taken from reference TRBV28 and TRBJ2-7): DVKVTQSSRYLVKRTGEKVFLECVQDMDHENMFWYRQDPGLGLRLIYFSYDVKMKEKGDIPEGYSVSREKKERFSLILESASTNQTSMYLCASSSVRGRSYEQYFGPGTRLTVT.

This rearrangement joins TRBV11-3 to TRBJ2-3, with 7 bases fitting TRBD2. Germline V gives CDR1 SGHNT, CDR2 YENEEA. CDR3 length: 16 amino acids. V shed 5 bases, J shed 2 bases, and the junction held 10 bases outside the gene matches. The CDR3 nucleotides are TGTGCCAGCAGCCCAGCGCGACTAGCAGACACAGATACGCAGTATTTT. Translated, it gives CASSPARLADTDTQYF.

The V gene is TRBV9, the J gene TRBJ2-1; either TRBD1 or TRBD2 may supply D (7 bases each). CDR1 is SGDLS, CDR2 YYNGEE, per germline. V lost 4 bases and J 7 bases, leaving 12 bases between the germline ends. This CDR3 region has 13 residues. The CDR3 region is CASSQGGANEQFF. CDR3 sequence (DNA): TGTGCCAGCAGCCAGGGGGGGGCGAATGAGCAGTTCTTC.

The gene calls are TRBV7-9 and TRBJ1-1; D possibly corresponds to TRBD1 (6 bases). CDR3 size: 15 residues. The germline V gene has CDR1 SEHNR and CDR2 FQNEAQ (reference sequence). Trimming shortened V by 6 bases and J by 5 bases, and 19 bases separated the two germline ends. CDR3 amino acids: CASSRVTQGETEAFF. CDR3 coding DNA: TGTGCCAGCAGTCGAGTGACACAGGGTGAAACTGAAGCTTTCTTT.

The V call is TRBV5-1, the J call TRBJ2-2, with a possible D match to TRBD2 (5 bases). The length of the CDR3 is 15 residues. Germline V CDR1 and CDR2: SGHRS, YFSETQ. V was clipped by 1 base and J by 4 bases, with 11 bases between them. The CDR3 here is CASSLRGGGTGELFF. The CDR3 DNA is TGCGCCAGCAGCTTGCGGGGTGGTGGCACCGGGGAGCTGTTTTTT.

The chain is built from TRBV4-2 and TRBJ2-1, with 7 bases lining up with TRBD2. Looked up from germline, CDR1 is LGHNA and CDR2 is YNFKEQ. CDR3 length: 16 residues. The ends lost 1 base at V and 0 bases at J; junction bases unmatched: 3. The DNA for the CDR3 is TGTGCCAGCAGCCAAGGGGGGGGAAGCTCCTACAATGAGCAGTTCTTC. Translating gives CASSQGGGSSYNEQFF.

This clone was seen only a few times. This sequence joins TRBV5-1 and TRBJ2-5; 9 nucleotides agree with TRBD2. V lost 0 bases to trimming and J lost 5 bases; unmatched junction nucleotides: 14. The CDR3 is 18 residues long. Germline V gene lookup returns CDR1 SGHRS and CDR2 YFSETQ. CDR3: CASSLGGAAAGGAETQYF. DNA of the CDR3: TGCGCCAGCAGCTTGGGAGGGGCCGCAGCGGGGGGTGCGGAGACCCAGTACTTC.

CDR3 amino acids: CASRRTSGRNNEQFF. The CDR3 DNA reads as TGTGCCAGCAGACGGACTAGCGGGAGAAACAATGAGCAGTTCTTC. This sequence joins TRBV28 and TRBJ2-1, with 13 bases fitting TRBD2. The germline CDR1 and CDR2 sequences are MDHEN and SYDVKM. V was pared by 6 bases and J by 5 bases, with 4 bases of the junction left unmatched. CDR3 size: 15 residues.

The rearrangement joins TRBV7-9 to TRBJ1-1; D ambiguous. CDR1 and CDR2 (germline): SEHNR, FQNEAQ (reference sequence). The CDR3 runs 13 residues. Deletions cut 0 bases from V and 1 base from J, with 3 bases between. CDR3 amino acids: CASSLAPNTEAFF. CDR3 sequence (DNA): TGTGCCAGCAGCTTAGCCCCGAACACTGAAGCTTTCTTT.

The chain links TRBV7-3 to TRBJ2-2, with D perhaps TRBD2 (5 bases). The CDR3 spans 16 residues. Germline V gene sequence: CDR1 SGHTA, CDR2 FQGTGA. V was trimmed by 5 bases and J by 7 bases, leaving 20 bases between them. CDR3 amino acids: CASSPNAGVVGGELFF. CDR3 nucleotide sequence: TGTGCCAGCAGCCCAAATGCGGGTGTGGTCGGCGGGGAGCTGTTTTTT.